This TCR beta chain was profiled in a study of T-cell memory formation after mild COVID-19. Study-level points and caveats: Clones that contracted from day 15 to 85 were balanced CD4/CD8, while later expanders leaned CD4+.

J was trimmed by 4 bases and V by 5 bases; bases with no gene match: 7. CDR3 length: 15 amino acids. CDR1 is SGHVS and CDR2 is FQNEAQ in the germline V gene. This clonotype came up a few times. Antigen unknown. From the 5' RACE reads, TCRdb called clonotypes with MiXCR, one entry per CDR3 protein. The profile shows around 150,000 distinct CDR3 sequences, about a third of them singletons. Sequences were obtained from PBMCs or a T cell subset sorted from them (not recorded which). This TCR was sampled from an adult woman who had mild COVID-19 (a few samples of this study predate the infection). Cell type and time point are not known. The V call is TRBV7-8, the J call TRBJ2-3, with TRBD1 matching over 9 bases. The CDR3 loop is CASSRPGQGPDTQYF. In DNA form, the CDR3 reads TGTGCCAGCAGCCGCCCGGGACAGGGACCAGATACGCAGTATTTT.